This T cell receptor beta chain appears in the sequencing data of a study of shared clonotypes between healthy human individuals. Across the study: Three plates each covered CD4 naive and memory; CD8 naive two, CD8 memory one. The study's findings and limits: Rarefaction revealed incomplete sorted-subset sequencing despite large depth.

The CDR3 has 15 residues. Germline V gene sequence: CDR1 ENHRY, CDR2 SYGVKD. With 7 bases clipped from V and 0 bases from J, the junction kept 9 bases outside the gene matches. A note on this clone: Its specificity is unknown.

A split of CD4+ cells into CD45RA+ naive and CD45RA-negative memory subsets was performed. Every subset had its genomic DNA shared out evenly among several immunoSEQ plates. Sequenced by immunoSEQ multiplex PCR; TCRdb stores in-frame clones only, minus some. The table shows 1.5 million to 1.9 million clones, with roughly 98% occurring only once. Source material: naive CD4+ T cells sorted from blood. The subset here: CD45RA+ positively selected. The sequence was collected from a young man in good health. This rearrangement joins TRBV10-3 to TRBJ2-7, with TRBD1 matching over 7 bases. The CDR3 is CAITSGQEPSYEQYF. The CDR3 nucleotides read TGTGCCATCACCTCTGGACAGGAGCCCTCCTACGAGCAGTACTTC.